This T cell receptor beta chain was recovered during a study of blood T cell repertoires in COVID-19 (dated by TCRdb to the early 2020s). For context, the study as a whole: The collaborator samples originated in the United States, Italy and Spain and spanned the acute and convalescent phases of COVID-19. The material from the prospective study consisted of cDNA or gDNA derived from T cells, B-cell-depleted T cells, or PBMCs. The dataset comprised deeply sampled blood TCRbeta repertoires from subjects exposed to, actively infected with, or recovered from COVID-19. The repertoires were made available in a free public database intended to serve as a resource for research on the immune response to SARS-CoV-2. Samples came from the ongoing ImmuneRACE study (first 160 participants) plus 1,254 subjects from 6 global collaborators. Nearly every sample came with metadata listing a de-identified subject ID, COVID-19 status, age in years and sex. Where available, HLA class I and class II types were obtained from metadata supplied by the sample provider rather than from assay-based typing. The research as a whole found: How much clinical and demographic metadata was included differed by source and by participant, and the metadata was provided uncurated.

Deletion took 6 bases off V and 0 bases off J, with a span of 18 bases between the germline ends. The CDR3, from cysteine to valine, totals 16 residues. The only DNA kept is the CDR3, 48 bases in frame from the first base. CDR1 and CDR2 are drawn from the germline V gene: SNHLY, FYNNEI. Enrolling through a virtual design, the prospective study's participants ranged in age from roughly 18 to 89 years and lived across 24 United States geographic areas. Cohort assignment in the prospective study relied on participant-reported clinical history from a screening survey and a study questionnaire. For ImmuneRACE Cohort 3, a participant was defined as recovered based on two consecutive negative NP/OP PCR tests, clearance by a healthcare professional, or resolution of symptoms. In the prospective study, whole blood, serum and a nasopharyngeal or oropharyngeal swab were collected from each participant by mobile phlebotomists. Participants in the prospective study had the option to provide additional blood draws and questionnaires over a roughly two-month period. Before DNA extraction, prospective study blood samples were shipped either frozen or at room temperature.

TCRbeta CDR3 regions were amplified from genomic DNA by means of the immunoSEQ Assay, a bias-controlled multiplex PCR. For the original study's pipeline: Within the assay, amplification of reference gene primers was used to estimate how many nucleated cells each sample contained. Sequence reads were collapsed and filtered to measure the absolute abundance of every unique TCRbeta CDR3 rearrangement. Productive Simpson clonality was computed per sample as the square root of Simpson's diversity index over productive rearrangements. Held by TCRdb, this immuneACCESS table contains in-frame sequences only and omits some clones. Under half of the omission traces to an unresolved V gene where checked; the cause of the rest is unknown. V and J calls and clone size are given by that table; D and trimming were obtained from the DNA. Here the sample has some 130,000 clones; roughly 80% occur a single time. Clones ranked in the top ten supply 18% of the sample.

This clone was observed a single time. There is no known antigen for this receptor. Base qualities were left out, and no much larger clone turns up one base away. The chain links TRBV2 with TRBJ2-7; tentative D gene TRBD2, with 7 bases matching. The sequencing sample was made of PBMCs or T cells enriched from blood (not recorded which). The sequence came from a man aged 25 to 40 who had recovered from COVID-19. The sequenced DNA: TGTGCCAGCAGGGGGGGGCAGTTCGAACGCTCCTACGAGCAGTACGTC. It translates to CASRGGQFERSYEQYV.